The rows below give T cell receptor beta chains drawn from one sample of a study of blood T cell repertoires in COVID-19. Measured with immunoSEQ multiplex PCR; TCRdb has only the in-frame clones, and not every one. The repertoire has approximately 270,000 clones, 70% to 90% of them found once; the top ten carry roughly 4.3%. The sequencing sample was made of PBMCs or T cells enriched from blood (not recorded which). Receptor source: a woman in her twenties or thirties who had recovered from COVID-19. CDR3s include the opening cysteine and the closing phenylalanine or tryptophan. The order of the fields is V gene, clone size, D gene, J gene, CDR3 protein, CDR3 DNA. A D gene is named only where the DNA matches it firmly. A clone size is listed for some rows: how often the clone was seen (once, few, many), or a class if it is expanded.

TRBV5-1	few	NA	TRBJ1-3	CASSSSLSSGNTIYF	TGCGCCAGCAGCTCCTCCCTCTCCTCTGGAAACACCATATATTTT
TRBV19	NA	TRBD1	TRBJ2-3	CASSIKGAPTDTQYF	TGTGCCAGTAGTATTAAGGGGGCCCCCACAGATACGCAGTATTTT
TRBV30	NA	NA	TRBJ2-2	CACNRDQGHTGELFF	TGTGCCTGCAACCGGGACCAGGGGCACACCGGGGAGCTGTTTTTT
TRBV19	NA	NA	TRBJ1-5	CASSMRLGGSNQPQHF	TGTGCCAGTAGTATGAGGCTCGGTGGTAGCAATCAGCCCCAGCATTTT
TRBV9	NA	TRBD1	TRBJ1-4	CASSVEANRGNEKLFF	TGTGCCAGCAGCGTAGAGGCAAACAGGGGAAATGAAAAACTGTTTTTT
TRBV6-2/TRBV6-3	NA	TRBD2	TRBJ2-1	CASSFGLAGELREQFF	TGTGCCAGCAGTTTTGGACTAGCGGGAGAGTTACGGGAGCAGTTCTTC
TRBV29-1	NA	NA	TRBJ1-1	CSVAGFEAFF	TGCAGCGTTGCCGGTTTTGAAGCTTTCTTT
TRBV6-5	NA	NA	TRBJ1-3	CASRPYRNTIYF	TGTGCCAGCAGACCTTACAGAAACACCATATATTTT
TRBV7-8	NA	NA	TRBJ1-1	CASSLYKNTEAFF	TGTGCCAGCAGCTTATATAAGAACACTGAAGCTTTCTTT
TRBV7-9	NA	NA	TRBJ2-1	CASSLQGGNEQFF	TGTGCCAGCAGCTTACAGGGTGGGAATGAGCAGTTCTTC
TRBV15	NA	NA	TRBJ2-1	CATSRERALSSYNEQFF	TGTGCCACCAGCAGAGAGAGGGCTCTTAGCTCCTACAATGAGCAGTTCTTC
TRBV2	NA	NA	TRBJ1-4	CASRTGFGANEKLFF	TGTGCCAGCAGAACAGGGTTCGGGGCTAATGAAAAACTGTTTTTT
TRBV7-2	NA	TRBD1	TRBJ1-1	CASSWTGGTEAFF	TGTGCCAGCAGCTGGACAGGGGGCACTGAAGCTTTCTTT
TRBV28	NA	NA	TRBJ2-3	CASKETGDTQYF	TGTGCCAGCAAAGAAACGGGGGATACGCAGTATTTT
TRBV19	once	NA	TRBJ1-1	CASGAGLNTEAFF	TGTGCCAGTGGGGCAGGGCTGAACACTGAAGCTTTCTTT
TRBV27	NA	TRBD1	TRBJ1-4	CASSLNRGVREKLFF	TGTGCCAGCAGTTTAAACAGGGGGGTACGGGAAAAACTGTTTTTT
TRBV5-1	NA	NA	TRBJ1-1	CASSSPNTEAFF	TGCGCCAGCAGCTCCCCAAACACTGAAGCTTTCTTT
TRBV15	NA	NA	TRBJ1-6	CATSRDRKGGGSPLHF	TGTGCCACCAGCAGAGATCGCAAGGGTGGAGGTTCACCCCTCCACTTT
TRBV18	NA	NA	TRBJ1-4	CASSPQARDPLYEKLFF	TGTGCCAGCTCACCTCAGGCGAGAGACCCCCTTTATGAAAAACTGTTTTTT
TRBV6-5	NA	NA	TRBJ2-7	CASSYETAGVYEQYF	TGTGCCAGCAGTTACGAAACAGCGGGTGTCTACGAGCAGTACTTC
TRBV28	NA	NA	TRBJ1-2	CASSPRNYGYTF	TGTGCCAGCAGCCCTAGGAACTATGGCTACACCTTC
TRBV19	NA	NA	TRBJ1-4	CASSIGGATNEKLFF	TGTGCCAGTAGTATTGGGGGGGCAACTAATGAAAAACTGTTTTTT
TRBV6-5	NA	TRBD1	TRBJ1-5	CASGGQGAQPQHF	TGTGCCAGCGGGGGACAGGGCGCTCAGCCCCAGCATTTT
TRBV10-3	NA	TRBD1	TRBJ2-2	CAIRGQVVGTGELFF	TGTGCCATCAGAGGACAGGTCGTGGGAACCGGGGAGCTGTTTTTT
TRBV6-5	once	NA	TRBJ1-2	CASGPAGAGYGYTF	TGTGCCAGCGGTCCTGCGGGGGCCGGCTATGGCTACACCTTC
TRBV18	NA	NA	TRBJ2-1	CASSTENEQFF	TGTGCCAGCTCGACAGAGAATGAGCAGTTCTTC
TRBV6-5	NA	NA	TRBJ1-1	CASSSHLDSVPFF	TGTGCCAGCAGTTCTCATCTGGACAGTGTGCCTTTCTTT
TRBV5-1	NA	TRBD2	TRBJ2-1	CASSLGRERYNEQFF	TGCGCCAGCAGCTTGGGGCGGGAGAGGTACAATGAGCAGTTCTTC
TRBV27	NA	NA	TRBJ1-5	CASSLSAYSNQPQHF	TGTGCCAGCAGTTTATCGGCATATAGCAATCAGCCCCAGCATTTT
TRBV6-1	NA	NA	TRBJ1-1	CASSEGPGNTEAFF	TGTGCCAGCAGTGAAGGCCCAGGGAACACTGAAGCTTTCTTT
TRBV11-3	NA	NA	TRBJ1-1	CASGKERGEAFF	TGTGCCAGTGGTAAGGAGCGAGGCGAAGCTTTCTTT
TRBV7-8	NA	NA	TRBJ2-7	CASSSPGGSSYEQYF	TGTGCCAGCAGCTCCCCCGGAGGGAGCTCCTACGAGCAGTACTTC